This TCR beta chain was sequenced for a study of blood T cell repertoires in COVID-19. For the study at large: The samples span acute and convalescent COVID-19 from the United States, Italy and Spain. The cDNA or gDNA used as material had been derived from T cells, B-cell-depleted T cells, or PBMCs.

The CDR3 extends over 18 amino acids. V was cut by 4 bases and J by 4 bases, with 23 bases left in between. The germline CDR1 and CDR2 sequences are MNHEY and SVGEGT. Original processing methods: Researchers report that nucleated cell counts were estimated from reference gene primer amplification. Profiling relied on immunoSEQ multiplex PCR, and the TCRdb table lists in-frame clones only, not all of them. V and J calls and clone size come straight from that table; D and trimming were deduced from the DNA. The sample shows approximately 300,000 clones, roughly 90% of them seen only once. Sequencing was carried out using peripheral blood. This sequence originates from a woman between 50 and 59 years old with active or convalescent COVID-19. The rearrangement links TRBV6-2 or TRBV6-3 to TRBJ2-1; D might be TRBD2 (6 bases). The CDR3 region is CASSSPSGVGPPYNEQFF. The CDR3 DNA reads as TGTGCCAGCAGTTCTCCCTCGGGGGTGGGACCACCATACAATGAGCAGTTCTTC.